Below, one TCR beta chain is given with its context. The CDR3 length is 15 residues. Germline loops: CDR1 SNHLY, CDR2 FYNNEI. V shed 5 bases and J 7 bases; nucleotides not matched to a gene: 11. The sample belongs to a study of T cell responses to AZD1222 COVID-19 vaccine. Assay used: immunoSEQ multiplex PCR; TCRdb lists only in-frame clones, some missing. The top ten hold approximately 7.5% of the sample, which has about 120,000 clones, approximately 84% seen once. The chain has TRBV2 and TRBJ1-5; 7 positions agree with TRBD1. Source: peripheral blood, taken on day 0 of AZD1222 vaccination. This sequence originates from an adult in good health. Here the CDR3 reads CASSKQGGAGQPQHF. DNA for the CDR3: TGTGCCAGCAGTAAACAAGGGGGCGCCGGACAGCCCCAGCATTTT.